This T cell receptor beta chain was recovered during a study of cytomegalovirus exposure and HLA in healthy donors. Vbeta (60) and Jbeta (13) primers were used in the PCR. Here immunoSEQ multiplex PCR was the method, and the copy in TCRdb shows in-frame clones only, minus some. In all, the sample yields around 46,000 clones. The sequenced material came from PBMCs. The clonotype was recovered from a woman in her thirties or forties in good health and CMV-seronegative.

In DNA form, the CDR3 reads TGCGCCAGCAGCTCTGCCCTAGCGGGAGAGTCCTACGAGCAGTACTTC. Translating gives CASSSALAGESYEQYF. The rearrangement joins TRBV4-3 to TRBJ2-7, with 10 bases fitting TRBD2. The V and J ends lost 5 bases and 1 base, in that order; junction bases with no gene match: 8. Germline assignment: CDR1 LGHNA and CDR2 YSLEER. The CDR3 consists of 16 residues.